The 20 T cell receptor beta chains reported below all come from one sample, sequenced in a study of shared clonotypes between healthy human individuals. The repertoire was sequenced with immunoSEQ multiplex PCR; TCRdb's copy has only in-frame clones and lacks some. The data hold fewer than 850,000 clones, with less than 80% observed a single time. The sequencing sample was made of memory CD4+ T cells sorted from blood. Described subset: CD45RA-negative fraction. These receptors all come from a woman aged 25-40 years in good health.

This chain connects TRBV4-1 to TRBJ2-7; no definite D call. The CDR3 is made up of 15 amino acids. V was trimmed by 1 base and J by 4 bases, leaving 14 bases between them. Germline V gene data show CDR1 as MGHRA and CDR2 as YSYEKL. Written as DNA, the CDR3 is TGCGCCAGCAGCCAAGGCCACCAGAAGTCGTACGAGCAGTACTTC. Encoded protein: CASSQGHQKSYEQYF.

The V call is TRBV7-8, the J call TRBJ2-7, with D possibly TRBD1 on 5 matching bases. The V end lost 3 bases, the J end lost 0 bases, and 9 bases lay between the germline ends. This CDR3 has 14 amino acids. In germline, CDR1 is SGHVS, CDR2 FQNEAQ. CDR3 amino acids: CASSFTGASYEQYF. DNA for the CDR3: TGTGCCAGCAGCTTCACAGGAGCCTCCTACGAGCAGTACTTC.

The chain recombines TRBV21-1 with TRBJ1-1. TRBV21-1 is deemed a pseudogene. This CDR3 has 13 residues. The CDR3: CASSVRGDTEAFF. The CDR3 DNA is TGTGCCAGCAGCGTCCGGGGGGACACTGAAGCTTTCTTT.

The V call is TRBV28, the J call TRBJ2-6; possibly TRBD1 for D (6 bases). The V gene lost 4 bases and the J gene lost 2 bases, with 18 bases spanning the gap. The CDR3 runs to 18 residues. Germline-derived CDR1 and CDR2 are MDHEN and SYDVKM. The CDR3 loop is CASSYGGYVSTGANVLTF. The CDR3 DNA follows: TGTGCCAGCAGTTATGGGGGCTATGTAAGCACTGGGGCCAACGTCCTGACTTTC.

CDR3 region: CASRGGDTGELFF. The CDR3 DNA reads as TGTGCCTCGCGTGGGGGTGACACCGGGGAGCTGTTTTTT. The J gene is TRBJ2-2, the V gene TRBV30, with D perhaps TRBD1 or TRBD2 (5 bases each). V was cut by 7 bases and J by 3 bases, with 12 bases left in between. The CDR3 is made up of 13 amino acids. Per germline, CDR1 GTSNPN and CDR2 SVGIG (reference sequence).

The V and J genes are TRBV28 and TRBJ2-7, with TRBD1 as a possible D gene (6 bases). Germline assignment: CDR1 MDHEN and CDR2 SYDVKM. The CDR3 runs to 15 residues. V lost 3 bases, J lost 7 bases, and 19 bases lay in between. CDR3 DNA: TGTGCCAGCAGTTTGCCGACAGGTCCCTCTACTGAGCAGTACTTC. This translates into CASSLPTGPSTEQYF.

This clone turned up a few times. V gene TRBV11-2 combines with J gene TRBJ2-1, with 10 bases that match TRBD2. CDR3 size: 15 residues. Unmatched junction bases numbered 1, after V lost 3 bases and J lost 2 bases. Germline CDR1 is SGHAT and CDR2 is FQNNGV. The CDR3 DNA follows: TGTGCCAGCAGCTTTACTAGCGGGGCCTACAATGAGCAGTTCTTC. This translates into CASSFTSGAYNEQFF.

The chain uses TRBV14 and TRBJ2-5; weak D call: TRBD1 (5 bases). This CDR3 contains 16 residues. Per the germline V gene, CDR1 is SGHDN and CDR2 is FVKESK. Trimming shortened V by 4 bases and J by 1 base, and 16 bases separated the two germline ends. CDR3 loop: CASSRIGEGVQETQYF. CDR3 nucleotide sequence: TGTGCCAGCAGCCGGATTGGGGAAGGGGTCCAAGAGACCCAGTACTTC.

The chain combines TRBV15 with TRBJ2-1, with TRBD2 identical over 9 bases. Germline assignment: CDR1 LNHNV and CDR2 YYDKDF (reference sequence). The CDR3 is 17 amino acids. The trim removed 4 bases at V and 5 bases at J, leaving 12 bases unmatched. Written as DNA, the CDR3 is TGTGCCACCAGCACCTTAGATGGACTAGCGAAAGACAATGAGCAGTTCTTC. Its protein is CATSTLDGLAKDNEQFF.

Remarks on this clone: The sample has other DNA sequences that encode this CDR3 too. V and J are TRBV5-1 and TRBJ2-7; D remains ambiguous. The length of the CDR3 is 11 residues. V shed 2 bases and J shed 3 bases, with 3 bases lying between them. CDR1 and CDR2 (germline): SGHRS, YFSETQ. DNA for the CDR3: TGCGCCAGCAGCTTAGACTACGAGCAGTACTTC. Amino acids: CASSLDYEQYF.

The V call is TRBV29-1, the J call TRBJ2-1; 13 bases are shared with TRBD2. The trim removed 2 bases at V and 8 bases at J, leaving 12 bases unmatched. In germline, CDR1 is SQVTM, CDR2 ANQGSEA. CDR3 size: 17 residues. The CDR3 protein is CSVEKDSGLAGEDEQFF. In DNA form, the CDR3 reads TGCAGCGTTGAAAAGGACAGCGGACTAGCGGGAGAAGATGAGCAGTTCTTC.

This sequence joins TRBV19 and TRBJ2-3; 8 bases are shared with TRBD1. The CDR3 has 14 residues. Germline V CDR1 and CDR2: LNHDA, SQIVND (reference sequence). J gave up 1 base and V 5 bases, and 2 bases lay outside the gene matches. The CDR3 DNA reads as TGTGCCAGTAGTCCGACAGGGGGCACAGATACGCAGTATTTT. Translation: CASSPTGGTDTQYF.

The CDR3 here is CASSRSETQYF. The CDR3 nucleotides are TGTGCCAGCAGTCGATCGGAGACCCAGTACTTC. This chain connects TRBV25-1 to TRBJ2-5, with D unclear. Germline lookup yields CDR1 MGHDK and CDR2 SYGVNS. Trimming removed 5 bases from V and 5 bases from J, with 6 bases in between. The CDR3 is made up of 11 amino acids.

The V gene is TRBV18, the J gene TRBJ1-1; 10 positions match TRBD1. CDR1 and CDR2 (germline): KGHSH, LQKENI. The CDR3 has 14 amino acids. With V trimmed by 2 bases and J by 7 bases, 4 bases remained unmatched. CDR3 sequence: CASSPGDRGFEAFF. CDR3 bases: TGTGCCAGCTCACCAGGGGACAGGGGCTTTGAAGCTTTCTTT.

CDR3 nucleotides: TGTGCCAGCAGTGAATCCCCAACCTCTGGGGCCAACGTCCTGACTTTC. Amino acid sequence: CASSESPTSGANVLTF. The chain combines TRBV2 with TRBJ2-6; D not certain. The CDR3 is 16 amino acids. Trimming left V 2 bases short and J 0 bases short, with 8 bases between. The germline V gene encodes CDR1 SNHLY and CDR2 FYNNEI.

In this sample, this clone turned up once. The J gene is TRBJ2-3, the V gene TRBV10-3; 7 bases are a match to TRBD1. Germline V gene sequence: CDR1 ENHRY, CDR2 SYGVKD. Trimming took 3 bases from V and 0 from J; bases not matched to a gene: 3. The CDR3 runs 15 residues. CDR3 bases: TGTGCCATCAGTGACCCGACAGGGAGCACAGATACGCAGTATTTT. It is translated as CAISDPTGSTDTQYF.

The genes are TRBV19 and TRBJ2-1; 7 positions agree with TRBD2. This CDR3 spans 12 amino acids. Unmatched junction bases numbered 3, after V lost 4 bases and J lost 9 bases. Germline loops: CDR1 LNHDA, CDR2 SQIVND (reference sequence). CDR3 region: CASSTWGGEQFF. Written as DNA, the CDR3 is TGTGCCAGTAGTACCTGGGGGGGTGAGCAGTTCTTC.

V is TRBV29-1 and J is TRBJ1-5, with 8 nucleotides matching TRBD1. The CDR3 has 12 amino acids. Looked up from germline, CDR1 is SQVTM and CDR2 is ANQGSEA. V gave up 7 bases and J gave up 7 bases; unmatched junction bases: 6. The CDR3 protein is CSASGGGQPQHF. The CDR3 region has the DNA TGCAGCGCCTCAGGGGGCGGACAGCCCCAGCATTTT.

The rearrangement uses TRBV27 and TRBJ1-3; D is undetermined. Trimming stripped 8 bases from V and 4 bases from J, with 15 bases between. Germline V gives CDR1 MNHEY, CDR2 SMNVEV (reference sequence). The CDR3 covers 14 residues. The CDR3 nucleotides are TGTGCCAGCCGCGATCAAATGGGAGGAAACACCATATATTTT. Translated, it gives CASRDQMGGNTIYF.

With respect to this clone: Distinct nucleotide sequences in the sample also encode this CDR3. The V gene is TRBV5-4, the J gene TRBJ2-3, with D possibly being TRBD1 (5 bases). V was trimmed by 3 bases and J by 0 bases, leaving 11 bases between them. The germline gives CDR1 SGHNT, CDR2 YYREEE (reference sequence). This CDR3 is 15 amino acids long. The CDR3 DNA reads as TGTGCCAGCAGCTCCCAGGGCACTAGCACAGATACGCAGTATTTT. Residues: CASSSQGTSTDTQYF.